This TCR beta chain came from a study of blood T cell repertoires in COVID-19. For the study at large: Both acute and convalescent COVID-19 samples were obtained from the United States, Italy and Spain.

The protocol was immunoSEQ multiplex PCR, while the TCRdb copy is restricted to in-frame clones and leaves out a portion. The table has around 330,000 clones, roughly 85% seen once. All enrollees were about 18 to 95 years old and from 20 to 25 US areas. Researchers sorted participants into cohorts using their self-reported clinical history. CDR1 is MGHRA and CDR2 is YSYEKL in the germline V gene. The CDR3 extends over 16 amino acids. V lost 0 bases, J lost 0 bases, and 9 bases lay in between. The sample holds one count of this clone. V gene TRBV4-1 combines with J gene TRBJ1-5; unclear D gene. This sequence originates from a woman aged 25-40 years who had been exposed to COVID-19. Sequenced: PBMCs or T cells enriched from blood (not recorded which). CDR3 nucleotide sequence: TGCGCCAGCAGCCAAGAACCAGGCGCTAGCAATCAGCCCCAGCATTTT. This gives the protein CASSQEPGASNQPQHF.